These 2 T cell receptor beta chains were all obtained from the same sample, sequenced in a study of identical twins. One entry per CDR3 protein, called by TCRdb with MiXCR from the 5' RACE reads. The sample records hundreds of thousands of distinct CDR3 sequences, roughly 12% being singletons. This sample also appeared in a second study, on yellow fever vaccine responses in identical twins.

The sample consisted of PBMCs. The source is a woman aged 18-29 years in good health.

This clonotype was observed a handful of times. The chain links TRBV6-5 to TRBJ2-1, with no clear D. Trimming removed 0 bases from V and 7 bases from J, with 16 bases in between. The CDR3 contains 16 residues. Germline CDR1 reads MNHEY; CDR2 reads SVGAGI. DNA for the CDR3: TGTGCCAGCAGTTACTCCTCTCCCAAGCGCAGTAATGAGCAGTTCTTC. This translates into CASSYSSPKRSNEQFF.

The chain carries TRBV5-1 and TRBJ2-1, with a possible D match to TRBD2 (7 bases). This CDR3 is 14 amino acids long. Germline CDR1 reads SGHRS; CDR2 reads YFSETQ. The V end was cut by 4 bases, the J end by 5 bases, with 13 bases between. CDR3 in amino acids: CASSPGGIHNEQFF. CDR3 nucleotide sequence: TGCGCCAGCAGCCCGGGGGGCATCCACAATGAGCAGTTCTTC.